This T cell receptor (beta chain) was identified in a study of CD8 T cells in ankylosing spondylitis. This CDR3 has 13 residues. V dropped 0 bases and J dropped 2 bases, with 7 bases sitting between them. Germline V gene lookup returns CDR1 DFQATT and CDR2 SNEGSKA (reference sequence). As to this clonotype: Its antigen is not known.

General study points: Certain motif variants had earlier been reported in reactive arthritis synovial fluid and blood. Disease-linked clones reportedly concentrated significantly in matched ankylosing spondylitis synovial fluid. With a CD8+ phenotype, disease-linked clones were relatively rare in peripheral blood. Seemingly characteristic of ankylosing spondylitis blood was a TCR beta motif consisting of eight highly homologous variants.

Library preparation for TCR beta used quantitative 5'-RACE with molecular barcodes. TCRdb recomputed calls from the 5' RACE reads with MiXCR, one row per CDR3 protein. The data contain under 450,000 distinct CDR3 sequences, about 15% of them singletons. The receptor's source is a male donor with ankylosing spondylitis. The chain is built from TRBV20-1 and TRBJ1-2, with a weak D call TRBD1 (6 bases). The sequenced material came from blood, either unsorted or a sorted T cell fraction (not recorded which). CDR3 sequence: CSARDGQNYGYTF. CDR3 DNA sequence: TGCAGTGCTAGAGATGGACAGAACTATGGCTACACCTTC.